This TCR beta chain came from a study of cytomegalovirus exposure and HLA in healthy donors. Profiling relied on immunoSEQ multiplex PCR, and the TCRdb table lists in-frame clones only, not all of them. The sample shows about 160,000 clones, approximately 87% of them seen only once. The clonotype originates from a woman younger than 45 in good health and CMV-seronegative. Specimen: PBMCs.

DNA of the CDR3: TGCAGCGTTGGACAGGGGACGACCACCGGGGAGCTGTTTTTT. This translates into CSVGQGTTTGELFF. V usage is TRBV29-1 and J usage is TRBJ2-2; 8 positions agree with TRBD1. The CDR3 sequence is 14 residues long. Germline assignment: CDR1 SQVTM and CDR2 ANQGSEA. V gave up 4 bases and J gave up 4 bases; unmatched junction bases: 5.